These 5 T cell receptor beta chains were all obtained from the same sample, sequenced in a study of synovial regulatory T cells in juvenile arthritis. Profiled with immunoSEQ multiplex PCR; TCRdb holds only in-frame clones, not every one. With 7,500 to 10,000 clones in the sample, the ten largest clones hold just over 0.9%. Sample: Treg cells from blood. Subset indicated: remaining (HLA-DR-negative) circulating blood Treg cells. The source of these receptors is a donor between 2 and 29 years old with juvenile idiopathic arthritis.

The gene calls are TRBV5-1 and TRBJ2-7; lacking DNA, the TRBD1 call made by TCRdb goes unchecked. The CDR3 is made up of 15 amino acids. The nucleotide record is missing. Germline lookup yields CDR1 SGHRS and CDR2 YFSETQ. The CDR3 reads CASSLVGQGFAEQYF.

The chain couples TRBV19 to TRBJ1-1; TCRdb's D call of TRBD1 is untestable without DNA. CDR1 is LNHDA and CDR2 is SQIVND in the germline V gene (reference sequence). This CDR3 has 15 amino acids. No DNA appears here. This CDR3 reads CASSPQTGVNTEAFF.

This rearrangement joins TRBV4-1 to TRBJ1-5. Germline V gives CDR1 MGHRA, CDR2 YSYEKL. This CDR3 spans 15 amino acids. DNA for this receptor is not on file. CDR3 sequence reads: CASSQAAAAWEPQHF.

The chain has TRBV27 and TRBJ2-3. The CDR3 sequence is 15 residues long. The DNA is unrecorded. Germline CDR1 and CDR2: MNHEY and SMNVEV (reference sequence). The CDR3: CASSPLGRGTDTQYF.

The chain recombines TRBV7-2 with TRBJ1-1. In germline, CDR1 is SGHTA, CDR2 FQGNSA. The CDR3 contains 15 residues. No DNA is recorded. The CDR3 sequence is CASSLGRGGKPEAFF.